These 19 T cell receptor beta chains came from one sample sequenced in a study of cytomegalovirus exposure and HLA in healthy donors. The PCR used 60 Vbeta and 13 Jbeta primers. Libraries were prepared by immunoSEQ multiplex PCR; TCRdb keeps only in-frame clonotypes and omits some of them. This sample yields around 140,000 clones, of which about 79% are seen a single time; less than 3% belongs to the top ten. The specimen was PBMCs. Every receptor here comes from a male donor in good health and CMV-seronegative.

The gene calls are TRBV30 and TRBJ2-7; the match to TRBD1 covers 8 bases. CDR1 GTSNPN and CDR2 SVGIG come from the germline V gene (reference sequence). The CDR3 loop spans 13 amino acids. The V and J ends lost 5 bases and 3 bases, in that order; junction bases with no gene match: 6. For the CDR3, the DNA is TGTGCCTGGGGAACCGGACAGGGCTACGAGCAGTACTTC. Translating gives CAWGTGQGYEQYF.

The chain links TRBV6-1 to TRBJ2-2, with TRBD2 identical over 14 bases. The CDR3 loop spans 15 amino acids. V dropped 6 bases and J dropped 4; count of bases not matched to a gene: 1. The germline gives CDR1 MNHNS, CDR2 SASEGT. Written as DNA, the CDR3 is TGTGCCAGCAGAGGACTAGCGGGAGGCACCGGGGAGCTGTTTTTT. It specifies CASRGLAGGTGELFF.

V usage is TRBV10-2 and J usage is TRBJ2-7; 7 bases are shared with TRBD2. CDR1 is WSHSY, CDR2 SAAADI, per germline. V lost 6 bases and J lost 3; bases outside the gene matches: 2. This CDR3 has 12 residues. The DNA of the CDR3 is TGCGCCAGCAGGTCTAGCGGCTACGAGCAGTACTTC. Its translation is CASRSSGYEQYF.

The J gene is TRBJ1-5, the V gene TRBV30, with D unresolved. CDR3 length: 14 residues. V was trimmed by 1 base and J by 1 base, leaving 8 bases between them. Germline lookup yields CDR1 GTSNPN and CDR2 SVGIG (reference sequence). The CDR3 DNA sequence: TGTGCCTGGAGTGGCGGGCCCAGCAATCAGCCCCAGCATTTT. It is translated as CAWSGGPSNQPQHF.

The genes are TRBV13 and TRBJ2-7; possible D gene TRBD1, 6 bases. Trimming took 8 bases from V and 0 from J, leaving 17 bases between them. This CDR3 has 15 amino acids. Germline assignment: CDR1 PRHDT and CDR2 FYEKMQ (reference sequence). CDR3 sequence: CASGPPRDTSYEQYF. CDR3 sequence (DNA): TGTGCCAGCGGCCCGCCCCGGGACACCTCCTACGAGCAGTACTTC.

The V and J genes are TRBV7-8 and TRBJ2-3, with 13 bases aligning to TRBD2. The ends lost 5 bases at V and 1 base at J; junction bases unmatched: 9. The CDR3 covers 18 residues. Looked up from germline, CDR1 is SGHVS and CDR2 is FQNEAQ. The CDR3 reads CASSTGLAGAKRTDTQYF. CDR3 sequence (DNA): TGTGCCAGCAGCACCGGACTAGCGGGAGCCAAGCGCACAGATACGCAGTATTTT. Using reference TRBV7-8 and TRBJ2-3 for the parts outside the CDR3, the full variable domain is GAGVSQSPRYKVAKRGQDVALRCDPISGHVSLFWYQQALGQGPEFLTYFQNEAQLDKSGLPSDRFFAERPEGSVSTLKIQRTQQEDSAVYLCASSTGLAGAKRTDTQYFGPGTRLTVL.

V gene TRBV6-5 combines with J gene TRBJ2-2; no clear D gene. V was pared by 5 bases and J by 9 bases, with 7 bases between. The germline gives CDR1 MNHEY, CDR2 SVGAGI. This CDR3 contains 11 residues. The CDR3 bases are TGTGCCAGCAGTCATGACAGGGAGCTGTTTTTT. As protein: CASSHDRELFF.

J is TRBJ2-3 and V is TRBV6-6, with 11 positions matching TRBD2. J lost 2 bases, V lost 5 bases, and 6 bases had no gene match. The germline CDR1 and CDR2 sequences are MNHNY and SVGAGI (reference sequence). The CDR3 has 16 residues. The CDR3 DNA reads TGTGCCAGCAGTCCCGCACTAGCGGGAGTCACAGATACGCAGTATTTT. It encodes CASSPALAGVTDTQYF.

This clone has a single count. CDR3 DNA sequence: TGTGCCAGCAGCTTAGGGCTAGGGGCCATATATTTT. This translates into CASSLGLGAIYF. This chain uses TRBV13 with TRBJ1-3; weak D call: TRBD1 (5 bases). Germline V CDR1 and CDR2: PRHDT, FYEKMQ (reference sequence). Trimming took 0 bases from V and 11 from J, leaving 8 bases between them. The length of the CDR3 is 12 residues.

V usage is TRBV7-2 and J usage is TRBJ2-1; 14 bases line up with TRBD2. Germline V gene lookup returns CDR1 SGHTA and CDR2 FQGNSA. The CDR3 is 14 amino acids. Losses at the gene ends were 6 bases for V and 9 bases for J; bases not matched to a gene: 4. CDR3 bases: TGTGCCAGCAGGGGACTAGCGGGAGAGCTTGAGCAGTTCTTC. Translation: CASRGLAGELEQFF.

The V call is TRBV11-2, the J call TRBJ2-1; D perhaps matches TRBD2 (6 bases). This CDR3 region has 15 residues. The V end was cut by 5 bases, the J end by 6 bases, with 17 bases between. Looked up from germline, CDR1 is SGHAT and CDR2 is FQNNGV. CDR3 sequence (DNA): TGTGCCAGCAGCGGCCCGGGACTCAGACTCAATGAGCAGTTCTTC. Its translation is CASSGPGLRLNEQFF.

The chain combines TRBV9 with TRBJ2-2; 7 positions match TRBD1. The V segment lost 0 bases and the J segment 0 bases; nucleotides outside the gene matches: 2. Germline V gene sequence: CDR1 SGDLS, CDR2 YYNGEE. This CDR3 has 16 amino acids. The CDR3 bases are TGTGCCAGCAGCGTAGGCGGACAGGCGAACACCGGGGAGCTGTTTTTT. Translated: CASSVGGQANTGELFF.

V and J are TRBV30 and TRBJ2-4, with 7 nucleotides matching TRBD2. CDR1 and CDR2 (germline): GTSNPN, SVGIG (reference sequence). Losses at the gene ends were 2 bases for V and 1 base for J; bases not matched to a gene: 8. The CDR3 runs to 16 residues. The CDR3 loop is CAWSHPRESAKNIQYF. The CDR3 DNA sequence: TGTGCCTGGAGTCATCCGCGGGAGTCGGCCAAAAACATTCAGTACTTC.

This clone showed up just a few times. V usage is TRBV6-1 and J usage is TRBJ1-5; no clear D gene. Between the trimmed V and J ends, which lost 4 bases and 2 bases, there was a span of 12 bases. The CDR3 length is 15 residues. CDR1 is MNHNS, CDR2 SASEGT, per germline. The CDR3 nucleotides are TGTGCCAGCAGTGGAGGTAGTATGCGCAATCAGCCCCAGCATTTT. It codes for CASSGGSMRNQPQHF.

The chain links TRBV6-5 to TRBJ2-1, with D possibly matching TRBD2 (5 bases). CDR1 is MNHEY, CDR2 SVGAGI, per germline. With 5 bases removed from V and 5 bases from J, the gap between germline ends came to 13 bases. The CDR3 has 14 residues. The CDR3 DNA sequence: TGTGCCAGCAGTCCCCGGACTGTTGACAATGAGCAGTTCTTC. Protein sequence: CASSPRTVDNEQFF.

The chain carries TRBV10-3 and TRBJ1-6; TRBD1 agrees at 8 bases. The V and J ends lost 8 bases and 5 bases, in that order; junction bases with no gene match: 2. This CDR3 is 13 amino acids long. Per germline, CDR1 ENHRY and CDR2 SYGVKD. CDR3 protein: CAIGQGDNSPLHF. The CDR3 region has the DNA TGTGCCATCGGACAGGGTGATAATTCACCCCTCCACTTT.

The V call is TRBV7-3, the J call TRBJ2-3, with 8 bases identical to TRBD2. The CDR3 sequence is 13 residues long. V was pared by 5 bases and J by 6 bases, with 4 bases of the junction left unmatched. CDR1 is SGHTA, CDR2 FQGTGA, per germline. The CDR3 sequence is CASSPGGRDTQYF. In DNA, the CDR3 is TGTGCCAGCAGCCCGGGAGGGCGGGATACGCAGTATTTT. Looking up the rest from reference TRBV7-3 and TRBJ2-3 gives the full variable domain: GAGVSQTPSNKVTEKGKYVELRCDPISGHTALYWYRQSLGQGPEFLIYFQGTGAADDSGLPNDRFFAVRPEGSVSTLKIQRTERGDSAVYLCASSPGGRDTQYFGPGTRLTVL.

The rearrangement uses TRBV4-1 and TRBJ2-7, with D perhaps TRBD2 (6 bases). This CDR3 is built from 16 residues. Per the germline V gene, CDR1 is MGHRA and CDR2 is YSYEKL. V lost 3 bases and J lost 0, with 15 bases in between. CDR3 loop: CASSHHLAELSYEQYF. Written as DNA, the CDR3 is TGCGCCAGCAGCCACCACTTAGCGGAACTCTCCTACGAGCAGTACTTC.

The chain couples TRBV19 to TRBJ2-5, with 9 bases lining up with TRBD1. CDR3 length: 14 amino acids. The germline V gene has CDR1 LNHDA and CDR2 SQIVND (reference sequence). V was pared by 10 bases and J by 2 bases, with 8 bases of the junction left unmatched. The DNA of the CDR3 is TGTGCCACCAAATCCGGGACAGGGCAAGAGACCCAGTACTTC. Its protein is CATKSGTGQETQYF.